Listed here are 21 T cell receptor beta chains from one sample, sequenced in a study of blood T cell repertoires in COVID-19. The repertoire was sequenced with immunoSEQ multiplex PCR; TCRdb's copy has only in-frame clones and lacks some. The table includes some 80,000 clones, about 88% detected once. The sample taken for sequencing was peripheral blood. These receptors were collected from a man between 60 and 70 years old with COVID-19, enrolled during active disease.

The CDR3, as DNA: TGTGCCAGCAGCTCACTCGGACTAGAGCAGTTCTTC. Translating gives CASSSLGLEQFF. The chain links TRBV7-6 to TRBJ2-1; maybe TRBD2 (6 bases). The CDR3 has 12 amino acids. CDR1 is SGHVS and CDR2 is FNYEAQ in the germline V gene. V was clipped by 4 bases and J by 10 bases, with 11 bases between them. Drawing the rest from reference TRBV7-6 and TRBJ2-1, the complete variable domain is GAGVSQSPRYKVTKRGQDVALRCDPISGHVSLYWYRQALGQGPEFLTYFNYEAQQDKSGLPNDRFSAERPEGSISTLTIQRTEQRDSAMYRCASSSLGLEQFFGPGTRLTVL.

V usage is TRBV5-6 and J usage is TRBJ2-3; perhaps TRBD2 as D (6 bases). Germline V CDR1 and CDR2: SGHDT, YYEEEE. V lost 2 bases to trimming and J lost 1 base, with 11 bases between them. CDR3 length: 15 residues. The CDR3 loop is CASSFLARRTDTQYF. DNA of the CDR3: TGTGCCAGCAGCTTCCTAGCGCGTCGCACAGATACGCAGTATTTT.

The table lists this clone with a few counts. The rearrangement uses TRBV28 and TRBJ2-7; 9 bases line up with TRBD1. The ends lost 1 base at V and 6 bases at J; junction bases unmatched: 10. CDR1 is MDHEN, CDR2 SYDVKM, per germline. The CDR3 length is 16 residues. The CDR3: CASSLSRGTGYSEQYF. The DNA for the CDR3 is TGTGCCAGCAGTTTATCCCGAGGGACAGGGTACTCCGAGCAGTACTTC.

This clone was observed a handful of times. As DNA, the CDR3 is TGTGCCAGCAGCCCGGACAGGCGGAGAACCTACGAGCAGTACTTC. It yields the protein CASSPDRRRTYEQYF. The chain uses TRBV7-9 and TRBJ2-7, with 7 bases lining up with TRBD1. There are 15 residues in the CDR3. With V trimmed by 5 bases and J by 2 bases, 9 bases remained unmatched. Germline assignment: CDR1 SEHNR and CDR2 FQNEAQ (reference sequence).

The CDR3 region has the DNA TGCGCCAGCAGCTTGGCCGGGGGGGTCGCCGGGGAGCTGTTTTTT. Amino acids: CASSLAGGVAGELFF. The rearrangement joins TRBV5-1 to TRBJ2-2, with 8 bases lining up with TRBD2. V was pared by 0 bases and J by 6 bases, with 4 bases of the junction left unmatched. The germline gives CDR1 SGHRS, CDR2 YFSETQ. The CDR3 is made up of 15 amino acids.

Here the CDR3 DNA reads TGTGCCTGGAGGACAGGGCTAGGTGAAAAACTGTTTTTT. Protein sequence: CAWRTGLGEKLFF. This chain connects TRBV30 to TRBJ1-4; TRBD1 agrees at 7 bases. The germline V gene encodes CDR1 GTSNPN and CDR2 SVGIG (reference sequence). J gave up 7 bases and V 3 bases, and 5 bases lay outside the gene matches. The CDR3 extends over 13 amino acids.

V is TRBV3-1 (or the pseudogene TRBV3-2) and J is TRBJ1-3; D gene unclear. This CDR3 has 15 amino acids. The germline V gene has CDR1 LGHDT and CDR2 YNNKEL (reference sequence). V lost 2 bases and J 3 bases, leaving 11 bases between the germline ends. This chain's CDR3 is CASSQPGGFGNTIYF. The CDR3 nucleotides are TGTGCCAGCAGCCAACCCGGAGGTTTTGGAAACACCATATATTTT.

This clone was picked up one time. This rearrangement joins TRBV6-5 to TRBJ1-5; D uncertain. CDR1 and CDR2 from the germline V gene are MNHEY and SVGAGI. With 2 bases removed from V and 4 bases from J, the gap between germline ends came to 15 bases. CDR3 length equals 16 residues. The CDR3 sequence: CASSYAGFGPNQPQHF. Here the CDR3 DNA reads TGTGCCAGCAGTTACGCAGGCTTTGGCCCGAATCAGCCCCAGCATTTT.

This chain connects TRBV24-1 to TRBJ2-5, with 7 positions matching TRBD2. The germline gives CDR1 KGHDR, CDR2 SFDVKD. CDR3 size: 15 residues. With 6 bases clipped from V and 4 bases from J, the junction kept 10 bases outside the gene matches. CDR3 DNA: TGTGCCACCAGTCGAGGGCTAGGCGGGGGAGAGACCCAGTACTTC. Protein: CATSRGLGGGETQYF.

The V call is TRBV6-5, the J call TRBJ2-7; 11 bases match TRBD1. Trimming cost V 7 bases and J 7 bases; bases outside gene matches: 9. CDR1 MNHEY and CDR2 SVGAGI come from the germline V gene. The CDR3 loop spans 14 amino acids. The CDR3 region is CASKSGTGGREQYF. In nucleotides, the CDR3 is TGTGCCAGCAAATCAGGGACAGGGGGTCGGGAGCAGTACTTC.

This clone was detected a few times. The chain uses TRBV2 and TRBJ2-3, with D perhaps matching TRBD2 (5 bases). Deletions cut 8 bases from V and 0 bases from J, with 18 bases between. The CDR3 loop spans 16 amino acids. Germline loops: CDR1 SNHLY, CDR2 FYNNEI. The CDR3 here is CASLGSRASSTDTQYF. The DNA of the CDR3 is TGTGCCAGCCTTGGGAGCCGAGCATCTAGCACAGATACGCAGTATTTT.

The V and J genes are TRBV6-6 and TRBJ2-7; perhaps TRBD2 as D (5 bases). Germline V CDR1 and CDR2: MNHNY, SVGAGI (reference sequence). V was clipped by 2 bases and J by 4 bases, with 9 bases between them. The CDR3 totals 13 residues. This chain's CDR3 is CASSYNSGYEQYF. CDR3 in DNA: TGTGCCAGCAGTTACAATTCGGGGTACGAGCAGTACTTC.

The chain is built from TRBV6-5 and TRBJ1-2; 8 bases are a match to TRBD1. V shed 4 bases and J 5 bases; nucleotides not matched to a gene: 3. Germline CDR1 is MNHEY and CDR2 is SVGAGI. The CDR3 runs to 13 residues. This CDR3 reads CASSLTGEYGYTF. In nucleotides, the CDR3 is TGTGCCAGCAGTTTGACAGGGGAGTATGGCTACACCTTC.

The rearrangement joins TRBV28 to TRBJ2-5; D gene uncertain. V was cut by 6 bases and J by 4 bases, with 6 bases left in between. The CDR3 runs to 11 residues. Germline CDR1 and CDR2: MDHEN and SYDVKM. CDR3 loop: CASSVRETQYF. For the CDR3, the DNA is TGTGCCAGCAGCGTTCGAGAGACCCAGTACTTC.

The V call is TRBV19, the J call TRBJ2-2; 11 nucleotides agree with TRBD2. Germline CDR1 reads LNHDA; CDR2 reads SQIVND (reference sequence). The length of the CDR3 is 17 residues. Losses at the gene ends were 1 base for V and 0 bases for J; bases not matched to a gene: 1. The CDR3 DNA follows: TGTGCCAGTAGTATAGTTAGCGGGAGGGCGAACACCGGGGAGCTGTTTTTT. Translation gives CASSIVSGRANTGELFF.

The chain uses TRBV30 and TRBJ2-5, with D perhaps matching TRBD2 (6 bases). The ends were cut back, 2 bases at V and 4 bases at J, with 11 bases in the middle. Germline values: CDR1 GTSNPN, CDR2 SVGIG (reference sequence). This CDR3 is built from 13 residues. The CDR3 nucleotides are TGTGCCTGGAGTCTGGAGGGGCGAGAGACCCAGTACTTC. This encodes CAWSLEGRETQYF.

The rearrangement uses TRBV6-5 and TRBJ1-1; 10 nucleotides align to TRBD1. Trimming removed 2 bases from V and 4 bases from J; junction bases left unmatched: 1. CDR1 and CDR2 from the germline V gene are MNHEY and SVGAGI. The CDR3 extends over 14 amino acids. The CDR3 sequence is CASSYRTGGTEAFF. The CDR3 nucleotides are TGTGCCAGCAGTTACCGGACAGGGGGCACTGAAGCTTTCTTT.

The chain combines TRBV5-1 with TRBJ1-2; 7 bases map to TRBD1. Germline V gene lookup returns CDR1 SGHRS and CDR2 YFSETQ. The CDR3 is made up of 14 amino acids. V was pared by 3 bases and J by 1 base, with 3 bases of the junction left unmatched. The CDR3 region has the DNA TGCGCCAGCAGCTACGACAGGGATAACTATGGCTACACCTTC. The encoded protein is CASSYDRDNYGYTF.

Points on this clone: Other DNA sequences within the sample encode an identical CDR3. The chain recombines TRBV6-5 with TRBJ1-2; tentatively, D is TRBD1 (6 bases). The CDR3 runs to 14 residues. The germline gives CDR1 MNHEY, CDR2 SVGAGI. With 2 bases removed from V and 2 bases from J, the gap between germline ends came to 9 bases. This chain's CDR3 is CASSYLTGNYGYTF. The CDR3 coding sequence is TGTGCCAGCAGTTACCTGACAGGAAACTATGGCTACACCTTC.

This chain joins TRBV12-3 or TRBV12-4 and TRBJ1-2; 8 bases agree with TRBD1. The CDR3 is made up of 12 amino acids. V trimming: 5 bases; J trimming: 5 bases; junction bases outside the gene matches: 1. CDR3 in DNA: TGTGCCAGCAGTAGGGACAGGTATGGCTACACCTTC. This translates into CASSRDRYGYTF.

This clone is a singleton in its sample. V is TRBV5-1 and J is TRBJ2-4; 11 bases map to TRBD1. This CDR3 spans 16 amino acids. V lost 4 bases and J lost 7; bases outside the gene matches: 10. CDR1 SGHRS and CDR2 YFSETQ come from the germline V gene. The CDR3 loop is CASSPYSDRGRNIQYF. As DNA, the CDR3 is TGCGCCAGCAGCCCATATTCGGACAGGGGGCGTAACATTCAGTACTTC.